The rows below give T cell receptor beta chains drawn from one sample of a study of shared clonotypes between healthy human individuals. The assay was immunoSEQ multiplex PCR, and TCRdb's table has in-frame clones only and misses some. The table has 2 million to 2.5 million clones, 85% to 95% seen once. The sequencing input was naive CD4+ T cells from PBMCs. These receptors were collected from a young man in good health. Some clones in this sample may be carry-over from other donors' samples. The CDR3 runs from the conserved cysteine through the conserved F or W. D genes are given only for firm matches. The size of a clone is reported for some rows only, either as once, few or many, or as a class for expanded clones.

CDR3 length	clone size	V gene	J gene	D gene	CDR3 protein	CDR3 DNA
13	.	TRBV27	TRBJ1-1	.	CASSLGGEREAFF	TGTGCCAGCAGTTTAGGGGGGGAAAGGGAAGCTTTCTTT
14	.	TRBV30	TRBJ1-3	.	CAWSVGGSGNTIYF	TGTGCCTGGAGTGTAGGGGGCTCTGGAAACACCATATATTTT
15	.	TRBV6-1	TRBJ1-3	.	CASSVSGFSGNTIYF	TGTGCCAGCAGTGTGTCTGGGTTTTCTGGAAACACCATATATTTT
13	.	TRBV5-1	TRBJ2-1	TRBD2	CASSFSGSNEQFF	TGCGCCAGCAGCTTTAGCGGGAGCAATGAGCAGTTCTTC
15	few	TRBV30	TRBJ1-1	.	CAWSRLEQPYTEAFF	TGTGCCTGGAGTAGGCTCGAACAGCCCTACACTGAAGCTTTCTTT
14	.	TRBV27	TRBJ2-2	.	CASSLRRGTGELFF	TGTGCCAGCAGTTTACGGCGCGGCACCGGGGAGCTGTTTTTT
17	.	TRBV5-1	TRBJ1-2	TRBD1	CASSFSNRGFANYGYTF	TGCGCCAGCAGCTTTTCGAACAGGGGATTTGCTAACTATGGCTACACCTTC
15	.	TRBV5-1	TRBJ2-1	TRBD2	CASSWEGSSYNEQFF	TGCGCCAGCAGCTGGGAGGGCAGCTCCTACAATGAGCAGTTCTTC
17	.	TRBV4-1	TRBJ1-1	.	CASSQVWDPFRDTEAFF	TGCGCCAGCAGCCAGGTCTGGGACCCCTTCCGAGACACTGAAGCTTTCTTT
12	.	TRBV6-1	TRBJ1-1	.	CASSERAGEAFF	TGTGCCAGCAGTGAAAGGGCGGGAGAAGCTTTCTTT
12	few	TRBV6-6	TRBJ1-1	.	CATQAGSTEAFF	TGTGCCACCCAAGCCGGTAGCACTGAAGCTTTCTTT
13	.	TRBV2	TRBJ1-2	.	CASSGPGNYGYTF	TGTGCCAGCAGTGGCCCGGGTAACTATGGCTACACCTTC
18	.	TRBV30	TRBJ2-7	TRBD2	CAWSARTSGRKISYEQYF	TGTGCCTGGAGTGCTCGGACTAGCGGAAGGAAGATAAGCTACGAGCAGTACTTC
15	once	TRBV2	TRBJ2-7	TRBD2	CASSERVAGYYEQYF	TGTGCCAGCAGTGAAAGGGTAGCGGGATACTACGAGCAGTACTTC
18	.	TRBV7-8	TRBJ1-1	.	CASSLGARRGSTNTEAFF	TGTGCCAGCAGCTTAGGAGCCAGAAGAGGTTCCACGAACACTGAAGCTTTCTTT
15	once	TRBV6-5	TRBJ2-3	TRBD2	CASRTSGAPSDTQYF	TGTGCCAGCAGGACTAGCGGAGCCCCCTCAGATACGCAGTATTTT
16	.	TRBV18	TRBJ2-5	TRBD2	CASSPPRASGVETQYF	TGTGCCAGCTCACCACCTCGGGCTAGCGGTGTAGAGACCCAGTACTTC
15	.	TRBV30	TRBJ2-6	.	CAWSVPRAGANVLTF	TGTGCCTGGAGTGTCCCCAGGGCTGGGGCCAACGTCCTGACTTTC
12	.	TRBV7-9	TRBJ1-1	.	CASSRTGAEAFF	TGTGCCAGCAGCCGCACGGGGGCTGAAGCTTTCTTT
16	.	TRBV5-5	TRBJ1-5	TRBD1	CASSPGLGQGIRTQHF	TGTGCCAGCAGCCCCGGACTGGGACAGGGGATTCGGACCCAGCATTTT
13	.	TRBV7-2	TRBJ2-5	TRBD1	CASSPGQQETQYF	TGTGCCAGCAGCCCGGGACAGCAAGAGACCCAGTACTTC
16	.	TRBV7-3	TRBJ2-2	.	CASSLPITGNTGELFF	TGTGCCAGCAGCTTACCTATAACAGGGAACACCGGGGAGCTGTTTTTT
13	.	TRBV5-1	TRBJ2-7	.	CASSFRVGYEQYF	TGCGCCAGCAGCTTCCGTGTTGGCTACGAGCAGTACTTC
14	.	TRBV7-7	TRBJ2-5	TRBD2	CASSLGLAEETQYF	TGTGCCAGCAGCCTAGGACTAGCGGAAGAGACCCAGTACTTC
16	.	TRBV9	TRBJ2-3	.	CASSGGAGVRTDTQYF	TGTGCCAGCAGCGGCGGCGCAGGGGTTCGCACAGATACGCAGTATTTT
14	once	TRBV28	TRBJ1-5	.	CAIHSRGGGQPQHF	TGTGCCATCCACAGCAGGGGCGGGGGTCAGCCCCAGCATTTT
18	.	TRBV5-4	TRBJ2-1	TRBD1	CASSLWTGTLALGNEQFF	TGTGCCAGCAGCTTGTGGACAGGGACATTGGCTTTAGGCAATGAGCAGTTCTTC
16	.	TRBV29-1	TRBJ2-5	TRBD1	CSVKSLLGQPQETQYF	TGCAGCGTTAAGAGTCTTTTGGGACAGCCACAAGAGACCCAGTACTTC
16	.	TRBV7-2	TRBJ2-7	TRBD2	CASSPRTSGRAYEQYF	TGTGCCAGCAGCCCAAGGACTAGCGGGAGGGCTTACGAGCAGTACTTC
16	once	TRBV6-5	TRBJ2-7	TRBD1	CASSYSAGTGGWEQYF	TGTGCCAGCAGTTACTCGGCGGGGACAGGGGGCTGGGAGCAGTACTTC
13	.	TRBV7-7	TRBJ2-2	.	CASSLDRSGELFF	TGTGCCAGCAGCTTAGATAGATCCGGGGAGCTGTTTTTT
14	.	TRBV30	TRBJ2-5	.	CAWTLSYRAETQYF	TGTGCCTGGACTTTGTCCTACAGGGCGGAGACCCAGTACTTC
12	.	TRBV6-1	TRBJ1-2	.	CAGGLGGYGYTF	TGTGCCGGCGGGTTGGGAGGCTATGGCTACACCTTC
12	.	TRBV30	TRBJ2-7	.	CAWRGGSYEQYF	TGTGCCTGGAGGGGGGGATCCTACGAGCAGTACTTC
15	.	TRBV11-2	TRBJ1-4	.	CASSFHGGGTEKLFF	TGTGCCAGCAGCTTTCATGGCGGTGGGACTGAAAAACTGTTTTTT
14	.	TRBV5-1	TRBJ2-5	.	CASSFGPRQETQYF	TGCGCCAGCAGCTTTGGACCTCGCCAGGAGACCCAGTACTTC
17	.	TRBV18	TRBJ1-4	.	CASSPPGRGSRLEKLFF	TGTGCCAGCTCACCACCTGGTAGGGGTTCCAGGTTAGAGAAACTGTTTTTT
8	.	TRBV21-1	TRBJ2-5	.	CASRHQYF	TGTGCCAGCAGACATCAGTACTTC
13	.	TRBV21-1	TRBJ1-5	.	CASSKLSNQPQHF	TGTGCCAGCAGCAAATTATCAAATCAGCCCCAGCATTTT
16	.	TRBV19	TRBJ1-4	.	CASSISRDEGNEKLFF	TGTGCCAGTAGTATTTCACGGGACGAAGGTAATGAAAAACTGTTTTTT
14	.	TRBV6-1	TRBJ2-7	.	CASLVRVDGEEQYF	TGTGCCAGCCTGGTAAGGGTGGATGGTGAAGAGCAGTACTTC
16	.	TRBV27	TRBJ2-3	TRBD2	CASIDGSGRAADTQYF	TGTGCCAGCATAGATGGGAGCGGGAGGGCCGCAGATACGCAGTATTTT
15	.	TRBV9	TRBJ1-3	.	CASSVAPSSGNTIYF	TGTGCCAGCAGCGTAGCCCCGAGCTCTGGAAACACCATATATTTT
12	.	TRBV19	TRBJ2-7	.	CASGDSPYEQYF	TGTGCCAGTGGAGACTCCCCCTACGAGCAGTACTTC
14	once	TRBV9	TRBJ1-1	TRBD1	CASSPLRDSDEAFF	TGTGCCAGCAGTCCTCTTCGGGACAGCGATGAAGCTTTCTTT
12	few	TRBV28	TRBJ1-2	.	CASSPMGYGYTF	TGTGCCAGCAGCCCGATGGGCTATGGCTACACCTTC
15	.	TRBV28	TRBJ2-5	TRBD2	CASSGGAGARETQYF	TGTGCCAGCAGTGGGGGAGCGGGAGCCAGGGAGACCCAGTACTTC
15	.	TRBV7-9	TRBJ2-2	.	CASSLSDVSSRELFF	TGTGCCAGCAGCTTGAGTGACGTATCAAGCAGGGAGCTGTTTTTT
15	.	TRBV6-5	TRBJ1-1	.	CASSYQGSAGTEAFF	TGTGCCAGCAGCTATCAGGGTAGCGCTGGCACTGAAGCTTTCTTT
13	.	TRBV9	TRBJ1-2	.	CASSPTDSYGYTF	TGTGCCAGCAGCCCTACGGACAGCTATGGCTACACCTTC